Given below is one T cell receptor (beta chain) in context. What it recognizes is unknown. This entry comes from a study of shared clonotypes between healthy human individuals. The naive CD8 population came from CD45RO-negative cells selected for CCR7, without terminally differentiated effector memory CD45RA+ cells. Healthy HIV-negative adults with no recent acute infections or vaccinations were recruited as donors. Adults of Caucasian background living in Nashville, Tennessee made up all donors. There are 15 residues in the CDR3. V was pared by 5 bases and J by 1 base, with 5 bases of the junction left unmatched. CDR1 is SEHNR, CDR2 FQNEAQ, per germline (reference sequence). The study's findings and limits: Of the naive CD4 clonotypes, about 5.4% were shared across several donors. Expectations were that clonotype sharing among donors would be affected by sequencing depth.

Measured with immunoSEQ multiplex PCR; TCRdb has only the in-frame clones, and not every one. The sample comprises about 590,000 clones, roughly 95% of which are singletons, and 0.095% to 0.12% rests with the top ten. The sample was naive CD8+ T cells sorted from blood. The TCR sequence derives from a woman in her 30s in good health. V is TRBV7-9 and J is TRBJ2-7; 10 nucleotides match TRBD1. The CDR3, as DNA: TGTGCCAGCAGCGAGGGACAGGGGTTATCCTACGAGCAGTACTTC. This codes for CASSEGQGLSYEQYF. The whole variable domain, remainder taken from reference TRBV7-9 and TRBJ2-7, is DTGVSQNPRHKITKRGQNVTFRCDPISEHNRLYWYRQTLGQGPEFLTYFQNEAQLEKSRLLSDRFSAERPKGSFSTLEIQRTEQGDSAMYLCASSEGQGLSYEQYFGPGTRLTVT.